This T cell receptor beta chain was sequenced for a study of T cell changes during pregnancy in multiple sclerosis. The protocol was immunoSEQ multiplex PCR, while the TCRdb copy is restricted to in-frame clones and leaves out a portion. The sample yields 47,000 or so clones, about 94% seen once. The V end lost 3 bases, the J end lost 0 bases, and 6 bases lay between the germline ends. The CDR3 totals 15 residues. The germline CDR1 and CDR2 sequences are KGHSH and LQKENI. The chain couples TRBV18 to TRBJ2-6; no clear D gene. This sequence originates from a female donor with multiple sclerosis, enrolled in a pregnancy study. This sample comprised CD4+ T cells from peripheral blood mononuclear cells, obtained in the first trimester of pregnancy. CDR3 residues: CASSPLSSGANVLTF. DNA of the CDR3: TGTGCCAGCTCACCTCTCAGCTCTGGGGCCAACGTCCTGACTTTC.